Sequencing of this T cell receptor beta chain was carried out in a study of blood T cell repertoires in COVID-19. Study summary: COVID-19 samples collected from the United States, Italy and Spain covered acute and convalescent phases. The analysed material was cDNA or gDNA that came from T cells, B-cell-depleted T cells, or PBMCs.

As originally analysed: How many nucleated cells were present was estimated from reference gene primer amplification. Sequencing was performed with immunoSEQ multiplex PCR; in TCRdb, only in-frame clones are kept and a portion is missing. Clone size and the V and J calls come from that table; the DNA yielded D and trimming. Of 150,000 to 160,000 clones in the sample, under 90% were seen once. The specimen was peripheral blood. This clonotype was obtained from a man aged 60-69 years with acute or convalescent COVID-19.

The CDR3 protein is CASSRAPASGSYEQYF. The CDR3 coding sequence is TGTGCCAGCAGCCGGGCCCCGGCTAGCGGCTCCTACGAGCAGTACTTC. The gene calls are TRBV7-2 and TRBJ2-7; 7 bases align to TRBD2. Germline V lookup: CDR1 SGHTA, CDR2 FQGNSA. J gave up 0 bases and V 5 bases, and 10 bases lay outside the gene matches. This CDR3 spans 16 amino acids.